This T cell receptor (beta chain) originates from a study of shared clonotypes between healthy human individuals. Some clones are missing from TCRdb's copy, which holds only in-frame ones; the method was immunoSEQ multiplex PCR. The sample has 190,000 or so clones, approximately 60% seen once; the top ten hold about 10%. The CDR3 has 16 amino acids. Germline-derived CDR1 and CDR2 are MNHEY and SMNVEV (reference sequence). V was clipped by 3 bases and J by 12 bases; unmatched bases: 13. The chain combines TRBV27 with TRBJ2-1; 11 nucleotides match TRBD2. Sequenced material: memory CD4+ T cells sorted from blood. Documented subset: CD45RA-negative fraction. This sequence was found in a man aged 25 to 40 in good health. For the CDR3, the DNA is TGTGCCAGCAGTTTGCGCACCGGGACTAGCGGAGTGGCGCAGTTCTTC. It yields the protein CASSLRTGTSGVAQFF.